This TCR beta chain was sequenced during a study of shared clonotypes between healthy human individuals. Profiled with immunoSEQ multiplex PCR; TCRdb holds only in-frame clones, not every one. The sample lists 2 million to 3 million clones, more than 80% occurring once. Memory CD4+ cells were the fraction left after CD45RA+ naive selection. With 0 bases removed from V and 2 bases from J, the gap between germline ends came to 12 bases. The CDR3 runs to 16 residues. CDR1 and CDR2 (germline): SGHDN, FVKESK. The V call is TRBV14, the J call TRBJ2-3; tentatively, D is TRBD2 (6 bases). Sequencing was done on a sample of naive CD4+ T cells sorted from blood. Noted subset: CD45RA+ positively selected. The source of this sequence is a young man in good health. In nucleotides, the CDR3 is TGTGCCAGCAGCCAAGACTTCGGGACTGACACAGATACGCAGTATTTT. Translated, it gives CASSQDFGTDTDTQYF. The full variable domain, completed using reference TRBV14 and TRBJ2-3, is EAGVTQFPSHSVIEKGQTVTLRCDPISGHDNLYWYRRVMGKEIKFLLHFVKESKQDESGMPNNRFLAERTGGTYSTLKVQPAELEDSGVYFCASSQDFGTDTDTQYFGPGTRLTVL.